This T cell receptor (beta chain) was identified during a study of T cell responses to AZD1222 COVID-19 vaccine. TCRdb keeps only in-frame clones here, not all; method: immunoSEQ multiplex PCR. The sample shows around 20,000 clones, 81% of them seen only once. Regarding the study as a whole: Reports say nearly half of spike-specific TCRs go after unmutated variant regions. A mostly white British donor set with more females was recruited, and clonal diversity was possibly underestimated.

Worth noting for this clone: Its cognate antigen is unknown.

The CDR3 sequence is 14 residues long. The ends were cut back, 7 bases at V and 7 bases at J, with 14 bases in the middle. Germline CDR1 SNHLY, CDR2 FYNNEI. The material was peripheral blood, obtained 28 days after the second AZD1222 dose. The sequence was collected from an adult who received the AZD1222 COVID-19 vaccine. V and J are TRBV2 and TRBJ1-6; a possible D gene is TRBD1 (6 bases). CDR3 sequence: CASNGQLPNSPLHF. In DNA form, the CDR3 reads TGTGCCAGCAATGGACAGCTCCCGAATTCACCCCTCCACTTT.